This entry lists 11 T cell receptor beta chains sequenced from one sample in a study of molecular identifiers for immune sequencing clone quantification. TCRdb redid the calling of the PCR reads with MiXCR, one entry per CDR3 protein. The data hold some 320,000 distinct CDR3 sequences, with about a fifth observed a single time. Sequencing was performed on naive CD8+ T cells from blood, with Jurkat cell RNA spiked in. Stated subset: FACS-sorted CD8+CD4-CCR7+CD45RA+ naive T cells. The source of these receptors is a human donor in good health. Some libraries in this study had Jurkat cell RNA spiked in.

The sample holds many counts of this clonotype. The CDR3, as DNA: TGTGCCAGCACCGCCCCGCGGGGTCGCTACAATGAGCAGTTCTTC. Amino acid sequence: CASTAPRGRYNEQFF. The chain is built from TRBV25-1 and TRBJ2-1, with a possible D match to TRBD2 (6 bases). The germline V gene encodes CDR1 MGHDK and CDR2 SYGVNS. The CDR3 length is 15 residues. V dropped 7 bases and J dropped 3 bases, with 16 bases sitting between them.

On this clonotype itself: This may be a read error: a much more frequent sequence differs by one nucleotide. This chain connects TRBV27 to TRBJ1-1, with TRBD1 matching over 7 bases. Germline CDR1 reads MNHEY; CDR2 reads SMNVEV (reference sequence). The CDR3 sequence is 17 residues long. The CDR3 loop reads CASSLRGLGFGNTVAFF. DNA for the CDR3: TGTGCCAGCAGTTTGAGGGGGCTAGGTTTTGGTAACACTGTAGCTTTCTTT.

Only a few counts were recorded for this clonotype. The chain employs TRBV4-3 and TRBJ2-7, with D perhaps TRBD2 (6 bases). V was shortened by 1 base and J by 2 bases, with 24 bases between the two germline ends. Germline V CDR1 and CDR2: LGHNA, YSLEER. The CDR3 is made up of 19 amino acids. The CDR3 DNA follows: TGCGCCAGCAGCCAAGGGGACTCTAACTCTGGAATCCTCGCCTACGAGCAGTACTTC. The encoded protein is CASSQGDSNSGILAYEQYF.

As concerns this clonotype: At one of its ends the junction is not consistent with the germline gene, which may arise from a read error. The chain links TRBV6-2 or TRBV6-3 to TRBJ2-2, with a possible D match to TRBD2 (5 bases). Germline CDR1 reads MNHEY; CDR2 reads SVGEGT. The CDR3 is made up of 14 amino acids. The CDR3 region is CASSYWLNTGELLF. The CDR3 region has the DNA TGTGCCAGCAGTTACTGGCTGAACACCGGGGAGCTGCTTTTT.

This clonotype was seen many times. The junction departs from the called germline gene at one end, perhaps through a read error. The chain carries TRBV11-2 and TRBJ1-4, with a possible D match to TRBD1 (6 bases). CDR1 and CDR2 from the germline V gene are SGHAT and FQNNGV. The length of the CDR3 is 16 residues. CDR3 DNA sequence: TGTGCCAGCAGCCACCGCTCAGGGGCTGGTAATCAAAAACTGTTTTTT. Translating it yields CASSHRSGAGNQKLFF. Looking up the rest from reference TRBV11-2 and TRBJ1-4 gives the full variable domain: EAGVAQSPRYKIIEKRQSVAFWCNPISGHATLYWYQQILGQGPKLLIQFQNNGVVDDSQLPKDRFSAERLKGVDSTLKIQPAKLEDSAVYLCASSHRSGAGNQKLFFGSGTQLSVL.

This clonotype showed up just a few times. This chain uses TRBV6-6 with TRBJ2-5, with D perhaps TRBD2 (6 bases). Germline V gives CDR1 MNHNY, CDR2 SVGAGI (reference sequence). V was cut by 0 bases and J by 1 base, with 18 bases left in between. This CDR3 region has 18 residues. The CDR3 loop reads CASSYSGGTIPTQETQYF. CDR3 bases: TGTGCCAGCAGTTACTCGGGGGGAACGATCCCCACCCAAGAGACCCAGTACTTC.

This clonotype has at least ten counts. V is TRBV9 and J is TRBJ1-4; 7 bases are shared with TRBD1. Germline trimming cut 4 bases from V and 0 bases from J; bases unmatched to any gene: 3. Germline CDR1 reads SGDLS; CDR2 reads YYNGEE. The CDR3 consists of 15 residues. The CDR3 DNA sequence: TGTGCCAGCAGCTCAACAGGGGCAACTAATGAAAAACTGTTTTTT. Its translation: CASSSTGATNEKLFF.

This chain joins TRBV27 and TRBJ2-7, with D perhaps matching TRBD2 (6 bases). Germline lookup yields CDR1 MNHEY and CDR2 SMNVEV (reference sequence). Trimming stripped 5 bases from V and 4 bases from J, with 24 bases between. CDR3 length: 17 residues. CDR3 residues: CASSPQSVSGGPYEQYF. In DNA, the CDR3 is TGTGCCAGCAGTCCCCAAAGTGTTAGCGGAGGCCCTTACGAGCAGTACTTC.

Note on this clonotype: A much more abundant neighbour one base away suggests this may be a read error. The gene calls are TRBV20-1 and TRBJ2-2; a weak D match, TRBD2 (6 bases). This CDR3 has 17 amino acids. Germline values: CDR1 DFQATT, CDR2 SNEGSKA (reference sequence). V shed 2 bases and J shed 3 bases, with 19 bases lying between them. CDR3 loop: CSARIGRGSSYTGELFF. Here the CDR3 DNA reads TGCAGTGCTAGAATCGGTCGGGGGTCCTCCTACACCGGGGAGCTGTTTTTT.

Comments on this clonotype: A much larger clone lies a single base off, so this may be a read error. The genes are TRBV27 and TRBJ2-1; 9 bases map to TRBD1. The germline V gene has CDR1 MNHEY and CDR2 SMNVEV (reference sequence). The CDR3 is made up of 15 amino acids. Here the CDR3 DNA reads TGTGCCAACAGTTTATATACAGGGGGCTGGGATGAGCAGTTCTTC. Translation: CANSLYTGGWDEQFF.

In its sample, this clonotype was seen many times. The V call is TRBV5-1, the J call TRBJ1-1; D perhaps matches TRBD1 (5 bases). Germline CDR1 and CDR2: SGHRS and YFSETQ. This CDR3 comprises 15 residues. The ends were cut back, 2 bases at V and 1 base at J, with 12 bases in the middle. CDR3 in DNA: TGCGCCAGCAGCTTACTACAGGTATCGAACACTGAAGCTTTCTTT. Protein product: CASSLLQVSNTEAFF. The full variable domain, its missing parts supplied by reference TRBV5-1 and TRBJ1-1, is KAGVTQTPRYLIKTRGQQVTLSCSPISGHRSVSWYQQTPGQGLQFLFEYFSETQRNKGNFPGRFSGRQFSNSRSEMNVSTLELGDSALYLCASSLLQVSNTEAFFGQGTRLTVV.